The clone carrying this T cell receptor (beta chain) appeared a few times. Its specificity is unknown. The sample originates from a study of T cells after yellow fever vaccination. Study-wide results and caveats: Booster sampling recovered most clones from primary vaccination (96% CD4, 88% CD8). A faster peak, day 5 versus 15, was reached by the weaker secondary response. FACS-sorted repertoires could contain abundant clonotypes contaminating from the bulk population.

Template switching with 5'RACE generated the TCR cDNA and added a universal primer site and UMIs. From the 5' RACE reads, TCRdb called clonotypes with MiXCR, one entry per CDR3 protein. The sample has 450,000 to 600,000 distinct CDR3 sequences; roughly 14% are singletons. The CDR3 loop spans 13 amino acids. V lost 5 bases and J lost 4, with 6 bases in between. Per germline, CDR1 SGHTA and CDR2 FQGNSA. The chain joins TRBV7-2 to TRBJ2-6; D call uncertain. The origin of this receptor is a man aged 25 to 40 who received the YFV17D yellow fever vaccine. The material sequenced was PBMCs, taken on the day of the yellow fever booster vaccination. The CDR3, as DNA: TGTGCCAGCAGCACCCGGGGGGCCAACGTCCTGACTTTC. Amino acid sequence: CASSTRGANVLTF.